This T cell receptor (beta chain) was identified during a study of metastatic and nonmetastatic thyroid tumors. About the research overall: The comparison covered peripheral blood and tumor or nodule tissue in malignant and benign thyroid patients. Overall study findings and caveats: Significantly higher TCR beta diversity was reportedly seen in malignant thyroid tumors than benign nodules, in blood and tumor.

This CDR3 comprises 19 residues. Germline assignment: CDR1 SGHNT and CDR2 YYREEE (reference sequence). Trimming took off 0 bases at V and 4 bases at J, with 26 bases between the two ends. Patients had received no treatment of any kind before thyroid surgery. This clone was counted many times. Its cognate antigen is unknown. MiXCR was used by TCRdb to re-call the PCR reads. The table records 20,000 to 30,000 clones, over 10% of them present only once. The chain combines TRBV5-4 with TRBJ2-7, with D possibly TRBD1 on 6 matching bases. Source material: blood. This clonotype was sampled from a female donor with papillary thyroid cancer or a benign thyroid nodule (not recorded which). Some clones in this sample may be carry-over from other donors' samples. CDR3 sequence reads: CASSLEFRTAIDPSYEQYF. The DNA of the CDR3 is TGTGCCAGCAGCTTGGAGTTTCGGACAGCAATCGATCCCAGTTACGAGCAGTACTTC.